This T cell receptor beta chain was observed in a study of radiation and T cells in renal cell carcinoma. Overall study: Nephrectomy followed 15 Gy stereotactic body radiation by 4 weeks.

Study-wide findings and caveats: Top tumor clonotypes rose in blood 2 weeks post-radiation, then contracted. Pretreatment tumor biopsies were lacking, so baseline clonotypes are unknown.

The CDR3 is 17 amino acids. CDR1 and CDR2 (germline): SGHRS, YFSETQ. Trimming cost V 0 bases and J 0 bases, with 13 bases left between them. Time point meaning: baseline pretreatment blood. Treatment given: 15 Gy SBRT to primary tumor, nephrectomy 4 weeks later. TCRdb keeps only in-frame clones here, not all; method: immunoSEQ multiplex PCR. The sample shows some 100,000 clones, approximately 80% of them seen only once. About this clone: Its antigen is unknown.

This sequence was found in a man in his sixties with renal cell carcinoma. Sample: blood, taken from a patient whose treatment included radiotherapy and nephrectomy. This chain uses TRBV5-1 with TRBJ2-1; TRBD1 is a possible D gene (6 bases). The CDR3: CASSLGSRGFSYNEQFF. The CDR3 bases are TGCGCCAGCAGCTTGGGGTCCAGGGGCTTCTCCTACAATGAGCAGTTCTTC.